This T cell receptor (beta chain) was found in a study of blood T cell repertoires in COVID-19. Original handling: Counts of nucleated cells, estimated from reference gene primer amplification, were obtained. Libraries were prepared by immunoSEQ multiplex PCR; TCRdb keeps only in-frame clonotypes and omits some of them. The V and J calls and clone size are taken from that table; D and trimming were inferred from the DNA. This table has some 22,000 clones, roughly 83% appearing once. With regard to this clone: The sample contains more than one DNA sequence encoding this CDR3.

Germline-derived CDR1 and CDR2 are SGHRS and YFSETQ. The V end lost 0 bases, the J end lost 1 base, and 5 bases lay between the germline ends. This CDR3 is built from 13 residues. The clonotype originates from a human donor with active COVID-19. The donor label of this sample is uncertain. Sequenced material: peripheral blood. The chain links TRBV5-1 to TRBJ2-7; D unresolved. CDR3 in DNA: TGCGCCAGCAGCTTGGACGGGTCCTACGAGCAGTACTTC. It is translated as CASSLDGSYEQYF.